Listed below are T cell receptor beta chains from one sample, sequenced in a study of Graves' ophthalmopathy and Graves' hyperthyroidism. MiXCR was run by TCRdb on the multiplex PCR reads, yielding one entry per CDR3 protein. This table has roughly 500,000 distinct CDR3 sequences, approximately 15% appearing once. The specimen sequenced was blood. These receptors were obtained from a woman between 25 and 40 years old with Graves' ophthalmopathy. Each CDR3 is given with its conserved first and last residue. The D gene is left open where the match is weak. The size entry is marked missing in some rows and otherwise reads once, few, many or a size class.

j_call v_call clone_size d_call cdr3_aa cdr3_nt
TRBJ2-5 TRBV12-3/TRBV12-4 many TRBD2 CASRSGAGVVETQYF TGTGCCAGCCGTAGCGGTGCGGGGGTTGTAGAGACCCAGTACTTC
TRBJ1-3 TRBV29-1 . . CSVGEQHGNTIYF TGCAGCGTTGGTGAACAGCATGGAAACACCATATATTTT
TRBJ1-1 TRBV29-1 many . CSVSQNTEAFF TGCAGCGTGTCCCAGAACACTGAAGCTTTCTTT
TRBJ2-2 TRBV6-1 . . CASIGTMAGTGELFF TGTGCCAGCATCGGGACCATGGCCGGCACCGGGGAGCTGTTTTTT
TRBJ1-1 TRBV6-5 many TRBD1 CASSSPQTGGNTEAFF TGTGCCAGCAGTTCACCCCAGACAGGGGGAAACACTGAAGCTTTCTTT
TRBJ1-1 TRBV5-1 many . CASSQARGDTEAFF TGCGCCAGCAGCCAGGCTCGGGGCGACACTGAAGCTTTCTTT
TRBJ1-2 TRBV20-1 many TRBD1 CSATRRDSYGYTF TGCAGTGCTACCCGCCGGGACAGCTATGGCTACACCTTC
TRBJ2-7 TRBV28 many TRBD1 CASSLRTGTGEQYF TGTGCCAGCAGTTTACGGACAGGGACGGGAGAGCAGTACTTC
TRBJ2-2 TRBV30 few . CAWTLEGGPTGELFF TGTGCCTGGACTTTGGAAGGAGGGCCGACCGGGGAGCTGTTTTTT
TRBJ2-2 TRBV6-1 many TRBD1 CASRTGALNTGELFF TGTGCCAGCAGAACAGGGGCTTTGAACACCGGGGAGCTGTTTTTT
TRBJ1-2 TRBV28 many TRBD1 CASRGTGGGDGYTF TGTGCCAGCAGGGGGACAGGGGGCGGCGATGGCTACACCTTC
TRBJ1-1 TRBV29-1 many . CSVLRIVANTEAFF TGCAGCGTGCTCCGAATTGTGGCCAACACTGAAGCTTTCTTT
TRBJ1-6 TRBV6-1 many . CASSDIQGPLHF TGTGCCAGCAGTGACATCCAGGGACCCCTCCACTTT
TRBJ2-2 TRBV12-3/TRBV12-4 many . CASSNRYGELFF TGTGCCAGCAGCAACCGCTACGGGGAGCTGTTTTTT
TRBJ1-1 TRBV6-5 many . CASSYSDGLGAFF TGTGCCAGCAGTTACTCGGACGGGTTAGGAGCTTTCTTT
TRBJ2-7 TRBV6-2/TRBV6-3 many TRBD1 CASSRGQALLYF TGTGCCAGCAGCCGCGGACAGGCCCTTCTGTACTTC
TRBJ2-2 TRBV5-1 many . CASSPEGGELFF TGCGCCAGCAGCCCCGAGGGAGGGGAGCTGTTTTTT
TRBJ1-5 TRBV7-8 many . CASSTSSGPSGDQPQHF TGTGCCAGCAGCACATCGTCCGGGCCATCCGGGGATCAGCCCCAGCATTTT
TRBJ1-1 TRBV28 many TRBD1 CASSLGQGPLNTEAFF TGTGCCAGCAGCTTAGGACAGGGGCCCCTGAACACTGAAGCTTTCTTT
TRBJ1-1 TRBV5-1 many TRBD1 CASSPVQGAYTEAFF TGCGCCAGCAGCCCAGTACAGGGGGCTTACACTGAAGCTTTCTTT
TRBJ1-2 TRBV7-8 many TRBD1 CASSWPTGTGNSPNYGYTF TGTGCCAGCAGCTGGCCTACCGGGACAGGGAACTCCCCTAACTATGGCTACACCTTC
TRBJ2-7 TRBV28 . . CASRTPGHSYEQYF TGTGCCAGCAGGACCCCGGGACACTCCTACGAGCAGTACTTC
TRBJ1-2 TRBV5-1 . TRBD1 CASSSPPGQGDYGYTF TGCGCCAGCAGCTCGCCTCCGGGACAGGGAGACTATGGCTACACCTTC
TRBJ2-6 TRBV12-3/TRBV12-4 many . CASSFGGSGANVLTF TGTGCCAGCAGTTTTGGAGGGTCTGGGGCCAACGTCCTGACTTTC
TRBJ1-2 TRBV27 many . CASRPTGVYGYTF TGTGCCAGCAGACCGACGGGAGTCTATGGCTACACCTTC
TRBJ2-5 TRBV6-1 many . CASSETRAQETQYF TGTGCCAGCAGTGAAACACGGGCCCAAGAGACCCAGTACTTC
TRBJ2-7 TRBV9 many . CASSVDPDGEQYF TGTGCCAGCAGCGTAGACCCAGACGGGGAGCAGTACTTC
TRBJ1-1 TRBV10-3 many . CAISPWTVGGGAFF TGTGCCATCAGCCCCTGGACAGTGGGAGGGGGAGCTTTCTTT
TRBJ2-7 TRBV2 many . CASSGEGNEQYF TGTGCCAGCAGTGGGGAAGGAAACGAGCAGTACTTC
TRBJ1-2 TRBV24-1 once TRBD1 CATNLSIRGQRINYGYTF TGTGCCACCAATTTGAGTATCAGGGGACAGAGAATTAACTATGGCTACACCTTC
TRBJ2-5 TRBV27 many . CASSRVIQETQYF TGTGCCAGCAGTCGTGTCATACAAGAGACCCAGTACTTC
TRBJ1-1 TRBV14 many . CASSQWGSNTEAFF TGTGCCAGCAGCCAATGGGGGTCGAACACTGAAGCTTTCTTT
TRBJ2-7 TRBV6-1 many TRBD2 CASRDTSGPSSYEQYF TGTGCCAGCAGGGATACTAGCGGCCCCAGCTCCTACGAGCAGTACTTC
TRBJ1-1 TRBV12-3/TRBV12-4 many . CASSWQLNTEAFF TGTGCCAGCAGTTGGCAGCTGAACACTGAAGCTTTCTTT
TRBJ1-2 TRBV6-1 many . CASSDGAGSYGYTF TGTGCCAGCAGTGATGGGGCAGGGAGCTATGGCTACACCTTC
TRBJ2-5 TRBV6-2/TRBV6-3 many . CASTGLLGTQYF TGTGCCAGCACCGGACTACTGGGGACCCAGTACTTC
TRBJ2-5 TRBV6-1 many . CASSKRDMLETQYF TGTGCCAGCAGTAAGAGGGACATGTTGGAGACCCAGTACTTC
TRBJ1-2 TRBV12-3/TRBV12-4 many . CASTSSLGYGCTF TGTGCCAGCACAAGTTCCCTGGGCTATGGCTGCACCTTC
TRBJ2-7 TRBV11-2 . . CASSLITVEQYF TGTGCCAGCAGCTTGATTACAGTCGAGCAGTACTTC
TRBJ2-7 TRBV28 many TRBD1 CASTPGTATTYEQYF TGTGCCAGCACTCCCGGGACAGCGACGACCTACGAGCAGTACTTC
TRBJ1-2 TRBV30 . . CAWSVQAPGPTRGYTF TGTGCCTGGAGTGTACAAGCCCCGGGGCCTACTCGTGGCTACACCTTC
TRBJ2-4 TRBV20-1 many . CSANGGGTKNIQYF TGCAGTGCTAACGGCGGGGGCACCAAAAACATTCAGTACTTC
TRBJ1-1 TRBV7-9 many . CASSLLARGNTEAFF TGTGCCAGCAGCTTACTTGCTAGGGGGAACACTGAAGCTTTCTTT
TRBJ2-4 TRBV20-1 many TRBD2 CSAMGLGSGSGKKNIQYF TGCAGTGCTATGGGATTAGGTAGCGGGAGTGGGAAAAAAAACATTCAGTACTTC
TRBJ2-7 TRBV7-8 many . CASSLGGKPYEQYF TGTGCCAGCAGCTTAGGTGGCAAACCCTACGAGCAGTACTTC
TRBJ1-1 TRBV19 many TRBD1 CASSATGGAFF TGTGCCAGTAGTGCTACAGGGGGAGCTTTCTTT
TRBJ1-3 TRBV28 many . CASSWGGVSGNTIYF TGTGCCAGCAGTTGGGGCGGGGTTTCTGGAAACACCATATATTTT
TRBJ1-1 TRBV25-1 many . CASTSNWTLGFF TGTGCCAGCACCTCTAATTGGACTTTGGGTTTCTTT
TRBJ1-1 TRBV6-1 many TRBD1 CASSKRQGQKAFF TGTGCCAGCAGTAAGAGACAGGGGCAGAAAGCTTTCTTT
TRBJ2-7 TRBV18 . . CASSPPNVKGFYEQYF TGTGCCAGCTCACCACCGAACGTCAAGGGGTTCTACGAGCAGTACTTC
TRBJ1-3 TRBV28 many . CASSIGPYVSGNTIYF TGTGCCAGCAGTATCGGGCCTTACGTCTCTGGAAACACCATATATTTT
TRBJ1-1 TRBV20-1 many . CSVKRGGGNTEAFF TGCAGTGTTAAACGAGGGGGAGGGAACACTGAAGCTTTCTTT
TRBJ2-7 TRBV6-2/TRBV6-3 many . CASSYSPGSGSSYEQYF TGTGCCAGCAGTTACTCACCTGGTAGCGGTAGCTCCTACGAGCAGTACTTC
TRBJ2-5 TRBV2 many TRBD1 CASSPHRGREETQYF TGTGCCAGCAGTCCACACAGGGGTAGGGAAGAGACCCAGTACTTC
TRBJ1-3 TRBV5-1 . TRBD1 CASSSGTGSGTGNTIYF TGCGCCAGCAGCTCCGGGACAGGGTCGGGAACTGGAAACACCATATATTTT
TRBJ2-7 TRBV28 few . CASSYPLPGSQRGEQYF TGTGCCAGCAGTTATCCCCTACCGGGCTCCCAAAGGGGTGAGCAGTACTTC
TRBJ1-2 TRBV6-5 many TRBD1 CASSYSGPGTGVGYTF TGTGCCAGCAGTTACTCGGGGCCAGGGACAGGGGTTGGCTACACCTTC